Listed below are T cell receptor beta chains from one sample, sequenced in a study of blood T cell repertoires in COVID-19. Profiled with immunoSEQ multiplex PCR; TCRdb holds only in-frame clones, not every one. The sample includes roughly 160,000 clones, approximately 85% of them seen just once. Sequences were obtained from peripheral blood. These receptors were collected from a man older than 75 with COVID-19, enrolled during active disease. Both conserved end residues are part of each CDR3. D genes are given only for firm matches. Clone sizes are given selectively: once, few, many, or a class where the clone is expanded.

j_call d_call clone_size v_call cdr3_nt cdr3_aa
TRBJ1-1 TRBD1 once TRBV27 TGTGCCAGCAGTTACAGGGGGAACACTGAAGCTTTCTTT CASSYRGNTEAFF
TRBJ2-1 TRBD2 NA TRBV3-1/TRBV3-2 TGTGCCAGCAGCCCCCGGACTAGCGGGGGGAATGAGCAGTTCTTC CASSPRTSGGNEQFF
TRBJ1-1 NA NA TRBV6-6 TGTGCCAGCAGCTTCTTACAGGCGAACACTGAAGCTTTCTTT CASSFLQANTEAFF
TRBJ1-2 NA few TRBV5-1 TGCGCCAGCAGCGCCGGTAACTATGGCTACACCTTC CASSAGNYGYTF
TRBJ2-7 NA NA TRBV7-9 TGTGCCAGCAGCCCACCCCCGACAGGATTAAGCTCCTACGAGCAGTACTTC CASSPPPTGLSSYEQYF
TRBJ1-4 NA once TRBV5-6 TGTGCCAGCAGCTTGGGGGCAGTTGAAAAACTGTTTTTT CASSLGAVEKLFF
TRBJ1-3 NA NA TRBV5-4 TGTGCCAGCAGCCGGGATCCGACGATCTCTGGAAACACCATATATTTT CASSRDPTISGNTIYF
TRBJ2-7 TRBD2 NA TRBV11-2 TGTGCCAGCAGCTCTTCGGATAGCGGGGCGGGGGAGCAGTACTTC CASSSSDSGAGEQYF
TRBJ2-7 TRBD1 NA TRBV27 TGTGCCAGCGGCCGGGGACAGGGCTCCTACGAGCAGTACTTC CASGRGQGSYEQYF
TRBJ1-3 NA NA TRBV27 TGTGCCAGCAGTTCCGGACAAGCGGGCTTCTCTGGAAACACCATATATTTT CASSSGQAGFSGNTIYF
TRBJ1-1 TRBD1 NA TRBV5-1 TGCGCCAGCAGCCCCTGGACAGGGTTGAACACTGAAGCTTTCTTT CASSPWTGLNTEAFF
TRBJ1-5 NA NA TRBV19 TGTGCCAGTAGCACCGGGGGGGGGCCCAATCAGCCCCAGCATTTT CASSTGGGPNQPQHF
TRBJ1-3 NA NA TRBV9 TGTGCCAGCAGCGTAGAACTTGGGGCTCGAGGAAACACCATATATTTT CASSVELGARGNTIYF
TRBJ1-2 NA few TRBV18 TGTGCCAGCTCACCGGGGGGACCGTTGGCTAACTATGGCTACACCTTC CASSPGGPLANYGYTF
TRBJ1-1 NA NA TRBV3-1/TRBV3-2 TGTGCCAGCAGCCAAGATCCCCCCACAGGCCGAGCTTTCTTT CASSQDPPTGRAFF